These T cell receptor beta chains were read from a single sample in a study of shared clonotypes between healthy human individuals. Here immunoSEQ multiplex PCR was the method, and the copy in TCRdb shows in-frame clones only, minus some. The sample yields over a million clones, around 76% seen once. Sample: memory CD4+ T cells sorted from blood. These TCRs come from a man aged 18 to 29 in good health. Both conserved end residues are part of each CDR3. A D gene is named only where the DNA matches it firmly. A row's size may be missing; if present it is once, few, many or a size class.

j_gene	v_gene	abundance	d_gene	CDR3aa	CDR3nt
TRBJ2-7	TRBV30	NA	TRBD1	CAWSVLTGGLEQYF	TGTGCCTGGAGTGTACTGACAGGGGGGCTCGAGCAGTACTTC
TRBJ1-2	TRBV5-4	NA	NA	CASSLDREAWAGYTF	TGTGCCAGCAGCTTGGACAGGGAGGCCTGGGCGGGCTACACCTTC
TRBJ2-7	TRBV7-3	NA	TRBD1	CASSFGTDYEQYF	TGTGCCAGCAGCTTTGGGACAGACTACGAGCAGTACTTC
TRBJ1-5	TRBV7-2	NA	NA	CASSSNPGGNQPQHF	TGTGCCAGCAGCTCTAACCCCGGGGGTAATCAGCCCCAGCATTTT
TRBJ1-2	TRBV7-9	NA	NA	CASSLFGDGYTF	TGTGCCAGCAGCTTATTCGGGGATGGCTACACCTTC
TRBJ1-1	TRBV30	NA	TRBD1	CAWSRTGGNTEAFF	TGTGCCTGGAGTAGGACAGGGGGGAACACTGAAGCTTTCTTT
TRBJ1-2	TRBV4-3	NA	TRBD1	CASSQDPTGTAYGYTF	TGCGCCAGCAGCCAGGACCCTACCGGGACAGCTTATGGCTACACCTTC
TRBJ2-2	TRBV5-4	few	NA	CASSSLGQTTGELFF	TGTGCCAGCAGCTCTCTAGGACAGACCACCGGGGAGCTGTTTTTT
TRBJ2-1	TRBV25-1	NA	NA	CASSGTRSISFF	TGTGCCAGCAGTGGAACCCGTAGCATATCGTTCTTC
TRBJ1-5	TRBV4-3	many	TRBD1	CASSQETGLGQPQHF	TGCGCCAGCAGCCAAGAGACAGGGTTAGGTCAGCCCCAGCATTTT
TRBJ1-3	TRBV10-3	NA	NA	CAISEGQGNTIYF	TGTGCCATCAGTGAGGGACAAGGAAACACCATATATTTT
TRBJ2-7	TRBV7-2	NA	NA	CASSSQAGSPPYEQYF	TGTGCCAGCAGCTCCCAGGCCGGATCGCCCCCCTACGAGCAGTACTTC